The present entry profiles one T cell receptor (beta chain) with its context. Combining iRepertoire HTBI primers with Arm-PCR of CDR3 regions, the authors built TCR beta libraries. Using its own MiXCR run on the multiplex PCR reads, TCRdb lists one record per CDR3 protein. Here the sample spans about 540,000 distinct CDR3 sequences, roughly 13% being singletons. The sample originates from a study of regulatory T cells in long-lasting Graves disease. The time point is: newly diagnosed GD, antithyroid drugs for less than 3 months. The authors made the TCR library using RNA they extracted from PBMCs. Graves' disease was diagnosed by American Thyroid Association guidelines. These data also formed part of another study, on T cells in Graves' hyperthyroidism and ophthalmopathy. From that second work: Most thyroid clonotypes expanded above 0.001 were also detected in blood. Before onset, ophthalmopathy was predicted by the model a median around 6 months earlier.

This specimen consisted of peripheral blood mononuclear cells (PBMCs), obtained at new diagnosis, from a patient treated with antithyroid drugs. This clonotype originated in a man in his thirties or forties with Graves disease.

The chain's CDR3 is CASSSGLAGRQETQYF. In nucleotides, the CDR3 is TGCGCCAGCAGCTCGGGACTAGCGGGACGCCAGGAGACCCAGTACTTC. This chain uses TRBV5-1 with TRBJ2-5; 13 nucleotides line up with TRBD2. This CDR3 comprises 16 residues. Germline loops: CDR1 SGHRS, CDR2 YFSETQ. The J segment lost 5 bases and the V segment lost 3 bases, leaving 7 bases of the junction unmatched.